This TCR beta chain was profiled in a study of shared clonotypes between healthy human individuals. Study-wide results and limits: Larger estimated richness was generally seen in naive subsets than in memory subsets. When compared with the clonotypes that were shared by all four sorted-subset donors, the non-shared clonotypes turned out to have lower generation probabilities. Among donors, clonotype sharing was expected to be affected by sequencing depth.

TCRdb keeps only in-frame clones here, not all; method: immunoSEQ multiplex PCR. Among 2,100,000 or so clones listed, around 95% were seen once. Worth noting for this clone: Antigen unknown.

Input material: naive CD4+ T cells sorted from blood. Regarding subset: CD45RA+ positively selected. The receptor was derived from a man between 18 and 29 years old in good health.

The CDR3, as DNA: TGTGCCAGCTCACCCGCGTCATTAAGCACAGATACGCAGTATTTT. Encoded protein: CASSPASLSTDTQYF. This chain uses TRBV18 with TRBJ2-3; D is uncertain. The germline V gene has CDR1 KGHSH and CDR2 LQKENI. The ends were cut back, 3 bases at V and 0 bases at J, with 10 bases in the middle. The CDR3 is made up of 15 amino acids.